The 3 T cell receptor beta chains given below trace back to one sample, sequenced in a study of radiotherapy plus CTLA-4 blockade in lung cancer. TCRdb's table, derived via immunoSEQ multiplex PCR, lists solely in-frame clones and lacks some. The table has about 73,000 clones, roughly 84% seen once. Here the sequenced sample was peripheral blood, taken from a patient treated with radiotherapy plus ipilimumab. The source is a human donor with non-small cell lung cancer that progressed on radiotherapy plus ipilimumab.

The gene calls are TRBV30 and TRBJ1-4; D gene unclear. V lost 1 base, J lost 4 bases, and 10 bases lay in between. Looked up from germline, CDR1 is GTSNPN and CDR2 is SVGIG (reference sequence). The CDR3 consists of 14 residues. CDR3 sequence: CAWSGRGDNEKLFF. The CDR3 DNA reads as TGTGCCTGGAGTGGAAGAGGAGATAATGAAAAACTGTTTTTT.

A single count supports this clone. The rearrangement joins TRBV30 to TRBJ2-1; D perhaps matches TRBD2 (6 bases). The germline V gene encodes CDR1 GTSNPN and CDR2 SVGIG (reference sequence). V lost 0 bases to trimming and J lost 2 bases, with 14 bases between them. The CDR3 contains 16 residues. CDR3 DNA: TGTGCCTGGAGTGTACGGGGGACCTCCCCCTACAATGAGCAGTTCTTC. It translates to CAWSVRGTSPYNEQFF.

The chain has TRBV9 and TRBJ1-2; 7 bases match TRBD1. Trimming cost V 0 bases and J 6 bases; bases outside gene matches: 5. The CDR3 is made up of 14 amino acids. The germline V gene encodes CDR1 SGDLS and CDR2 YYNGEE. The CDR3 DNA is TGTGCCAGCAGCGTAGGCGGCAGGGGGGATGGCTACACCTTC. It specifies CASSVGGRGDGYTF.